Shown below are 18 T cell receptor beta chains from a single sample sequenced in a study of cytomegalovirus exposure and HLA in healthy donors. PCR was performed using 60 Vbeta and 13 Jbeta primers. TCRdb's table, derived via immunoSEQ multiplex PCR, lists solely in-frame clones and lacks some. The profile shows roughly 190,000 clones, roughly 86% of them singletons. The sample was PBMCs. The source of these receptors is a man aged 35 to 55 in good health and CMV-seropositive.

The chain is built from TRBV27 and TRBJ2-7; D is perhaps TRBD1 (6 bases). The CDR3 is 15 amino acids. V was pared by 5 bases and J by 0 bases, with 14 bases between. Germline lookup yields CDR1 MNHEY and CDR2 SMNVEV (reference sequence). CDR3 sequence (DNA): TGTGCCAGCAGTCCCACAGGGCCCCTCTCCTACGAGCAGTACTTC. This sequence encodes CASSPTGPLSYEQYF.

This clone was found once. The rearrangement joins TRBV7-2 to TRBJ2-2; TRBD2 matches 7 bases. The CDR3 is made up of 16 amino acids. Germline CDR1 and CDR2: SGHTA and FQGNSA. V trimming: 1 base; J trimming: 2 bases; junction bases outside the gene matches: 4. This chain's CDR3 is CASSLGTSANTGELFF. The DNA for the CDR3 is TGTGCCAGCAGCTTAGGCACTAGCGCTAACACCGGGGAGCTGTTTTTT.

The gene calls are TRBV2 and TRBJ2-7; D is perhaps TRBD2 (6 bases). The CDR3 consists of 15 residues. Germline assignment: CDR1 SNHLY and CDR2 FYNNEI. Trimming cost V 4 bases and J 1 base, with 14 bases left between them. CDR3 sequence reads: CASSGDSGLSYEQYF. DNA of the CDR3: TGTGCCAGCAGTGGGGACTCCGGACTGTCCTACGAGCAGTACTTC.

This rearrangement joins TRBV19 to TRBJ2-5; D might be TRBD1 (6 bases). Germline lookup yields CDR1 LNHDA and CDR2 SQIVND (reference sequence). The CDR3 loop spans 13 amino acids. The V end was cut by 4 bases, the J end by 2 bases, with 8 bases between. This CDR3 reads CASSTGTQETQYF. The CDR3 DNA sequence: TGTGCCAGTAGTACTGGGACACAAGAGACCCAGTACTTC.

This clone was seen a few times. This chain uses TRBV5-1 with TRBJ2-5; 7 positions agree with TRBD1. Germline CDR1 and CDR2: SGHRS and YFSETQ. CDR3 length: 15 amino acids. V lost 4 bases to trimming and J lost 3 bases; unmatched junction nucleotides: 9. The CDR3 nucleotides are TGCGCCAGCAGCCCGCCCCTAACAGGGGAAGAGACCCAGTACTTC. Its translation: CASSPPLTGEETQYF.

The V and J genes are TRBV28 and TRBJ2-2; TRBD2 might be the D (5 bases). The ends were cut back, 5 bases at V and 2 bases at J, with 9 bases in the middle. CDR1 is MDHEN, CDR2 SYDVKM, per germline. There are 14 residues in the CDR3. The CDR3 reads CASSRTYNTGELFF. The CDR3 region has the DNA TGTGCCAGCAGTCGGACTTACAACACCGGGGAGCTGTTTTTT.

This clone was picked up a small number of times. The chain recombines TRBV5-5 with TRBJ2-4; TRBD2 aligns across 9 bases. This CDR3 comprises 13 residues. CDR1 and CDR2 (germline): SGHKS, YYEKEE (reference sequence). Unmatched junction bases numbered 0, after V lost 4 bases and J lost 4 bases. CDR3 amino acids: CASSGLAKNIQYF. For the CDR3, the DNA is TGTGCCAGCAGCGGACTAGCGAAAAACATTCAGTACTTC.

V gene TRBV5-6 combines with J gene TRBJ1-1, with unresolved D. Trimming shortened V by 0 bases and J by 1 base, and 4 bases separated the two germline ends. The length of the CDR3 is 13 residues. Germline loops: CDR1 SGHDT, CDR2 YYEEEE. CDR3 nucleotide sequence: TGTGCCAGCAGCTTGGGCAGGAACACTGAAGCTTTCTTT. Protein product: CASSLGRNTEAFF.

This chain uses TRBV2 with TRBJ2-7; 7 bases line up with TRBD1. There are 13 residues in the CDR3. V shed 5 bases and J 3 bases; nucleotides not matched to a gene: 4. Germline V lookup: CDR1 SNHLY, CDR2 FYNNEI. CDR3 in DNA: TGTGCCAGCAGTCGGGACAGCTACTACGAGCAGTACTTC. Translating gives CASSRDSYYEQYF.

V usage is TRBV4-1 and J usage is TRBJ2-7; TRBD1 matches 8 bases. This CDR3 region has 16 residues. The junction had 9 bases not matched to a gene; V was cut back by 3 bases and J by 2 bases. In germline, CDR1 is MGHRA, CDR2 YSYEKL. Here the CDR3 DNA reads TGCGCCAGCAGCCACCAGTCCGGGACAGGCACCTACGAGCAGTACTTC. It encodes CASSHQSGTGTYEQYF.

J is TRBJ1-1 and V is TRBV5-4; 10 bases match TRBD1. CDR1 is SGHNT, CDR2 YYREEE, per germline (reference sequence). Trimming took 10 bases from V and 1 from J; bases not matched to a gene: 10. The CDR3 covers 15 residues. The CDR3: CAGSRQGARNTEAFF. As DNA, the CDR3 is TGTGCCGGATCACGACAGGGGGCAAGGAACACTGAAGCTTTCTTT.

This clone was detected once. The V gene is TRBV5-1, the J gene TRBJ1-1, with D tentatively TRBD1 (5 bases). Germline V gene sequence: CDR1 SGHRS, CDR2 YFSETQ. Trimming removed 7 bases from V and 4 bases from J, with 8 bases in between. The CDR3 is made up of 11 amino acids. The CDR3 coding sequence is TGCGCCAGCTCGCAGGGCACTGAAGCTTTCTTT. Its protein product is CASSQGTEAFF.

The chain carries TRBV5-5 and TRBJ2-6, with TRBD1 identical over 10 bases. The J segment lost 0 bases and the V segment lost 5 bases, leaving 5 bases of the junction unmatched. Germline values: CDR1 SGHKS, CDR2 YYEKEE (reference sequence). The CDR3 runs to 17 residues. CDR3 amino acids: CASRRTGGISGANVLTF. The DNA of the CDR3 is TGTGCCAGCAGAAGGACAGGGGGAATCTCTGGGGCCAACGTCCTGACTTTC.

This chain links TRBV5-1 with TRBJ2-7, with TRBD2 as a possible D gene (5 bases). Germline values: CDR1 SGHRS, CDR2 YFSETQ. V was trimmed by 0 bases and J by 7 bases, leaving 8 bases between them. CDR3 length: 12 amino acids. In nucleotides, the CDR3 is TGCGCCAGCAGCTTGGTCGGGAATGAGCAGTACTTC. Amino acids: CASSLVGNEQYF.

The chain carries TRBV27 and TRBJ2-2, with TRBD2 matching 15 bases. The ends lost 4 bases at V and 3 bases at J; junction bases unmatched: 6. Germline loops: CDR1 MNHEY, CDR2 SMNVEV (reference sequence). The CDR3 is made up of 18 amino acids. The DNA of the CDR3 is TGTGCCAGCAGTTCCCAAGGACTAGCGGGAGGGTACACCGGGGAGCTGTTTTTT. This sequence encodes CASSSQGLAGGYTGELFF.

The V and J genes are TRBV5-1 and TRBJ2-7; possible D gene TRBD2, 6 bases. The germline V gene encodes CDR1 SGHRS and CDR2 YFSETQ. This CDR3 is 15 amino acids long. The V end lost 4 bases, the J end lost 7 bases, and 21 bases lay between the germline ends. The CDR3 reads CASSPGLQGAGEQYF. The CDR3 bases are TGCGCCAGCAGCCCGGGCCTCCAGGGTGCGGGAGAGCAGTACTTC.

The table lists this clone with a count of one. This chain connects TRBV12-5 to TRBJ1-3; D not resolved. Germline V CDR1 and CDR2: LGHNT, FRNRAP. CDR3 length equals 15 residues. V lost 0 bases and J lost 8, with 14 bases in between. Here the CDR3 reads CASGLVVALADTIYF. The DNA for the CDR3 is TGTGCTAGTGGTTTGGTAGTGGCCCTGGCAGACACCATATATTTT.

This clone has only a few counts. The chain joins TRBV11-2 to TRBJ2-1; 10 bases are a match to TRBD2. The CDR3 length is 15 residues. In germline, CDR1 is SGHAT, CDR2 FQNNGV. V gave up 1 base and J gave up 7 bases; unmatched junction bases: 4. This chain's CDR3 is CASSLVSGRLNEQFF. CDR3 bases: TGTGCCAGCAGCTTAGTTAGCGGGAGGCTTAATGAGCAGTTCTTC.